This T cell receptor beta chain was profiled in a study of blood T cell repertoires in COVID-19. Study overall: PBMCs, B-cell-depleted T cells, or T cells were the source of the cDNA or gDNA that made up the material.

The CDR3 totals 15 residues. V dropped 7 bases and J dropped 2; count of bases not matched to a gene: 10. From germline, CDR1 is SGHKS and CDR2 YYEKEE (reference sequence). The cohort comprised adults aged 18 to 89 years residing in approximately 25 US areas. Which cohort a participant joined came from the clinical history participants gave. The assay was immunoSEQ multiplex PCR, and TCRdb's table has in-frame clones only and misses some. The table has approximately 300,000 clones, about 92% seen once. The chain uses TRBV5-5 and TRBJ2-7, with 9 bases aligning to TRBD2. This clonotype was sampled from a man aged 60-69 years who had recovered from COVID-19. Specimen: PBMCs or T cells enriched from blood (not recorded which). This CDR3 reads CASGRAIAGAYEQYF. CDR3 DNA: TGTGCCAGCGGGAGGGCGATAGCGGGGGCCTACGAGCAGTACTTC.